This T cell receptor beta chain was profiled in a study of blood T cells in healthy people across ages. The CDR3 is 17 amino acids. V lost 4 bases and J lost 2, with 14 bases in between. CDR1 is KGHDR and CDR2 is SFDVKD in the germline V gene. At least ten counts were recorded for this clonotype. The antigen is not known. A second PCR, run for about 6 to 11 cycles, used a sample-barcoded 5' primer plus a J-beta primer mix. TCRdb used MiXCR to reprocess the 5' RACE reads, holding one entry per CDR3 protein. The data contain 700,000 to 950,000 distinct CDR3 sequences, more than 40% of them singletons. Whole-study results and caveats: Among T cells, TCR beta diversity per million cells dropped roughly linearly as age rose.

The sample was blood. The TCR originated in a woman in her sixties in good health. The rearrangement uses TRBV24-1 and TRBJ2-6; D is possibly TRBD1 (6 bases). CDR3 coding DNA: TGTGCCACCAGTGACCGCGCACAGGGTACTGGGGCCAACGTCCTGACTTTC. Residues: CATSDRAQGTGANVLTF.